Included here is one T cell receptor (beta chain) sequence, with context. Antigen: not known. These data are taken from a study of human T cells and chemical hapten exposure. Study overall: Patients, chiefly female, had alopecia areata, totalis or universalis. Study results and caveats: There was alopecia in the donors, so their immune response may differ from that of healthy people. PT1 expanded TCR numbers rose with patch test score.

Germline V gene lookup returns CDR1 MRHNA and CDR2 SNTAGT. The CDR3 is 12 residues long. With 6 bases removed from V and 5 bases from J, the gap between germline ends came to 9 bases. A single record per CDR3 protein comes from TCRdb applying MiXCR to the RACE reads. Of around 250,000 distinct CDR3 sequences listed, approximately 8.6% are singletons. Described time point: pre-sensitization, week 0. Treatment defined: therapeutic diphenylcyclopropenone sensitization with weekly scalp DPC. Total RNA came from unfractionated whole blood. The sample in question was whole blood, obtained in connection with sensitization to the hapten diphenylcyclopropenone (DPC). The clonotype was recovered from a middle-aged woman with alopecia areata. Some clones in this sample may be carry-over from other donors' samples. The genes are TRBV6-4 and TRBJ2-3; the D is unclear. CDR3 loop: CASSQALDTQYF. CDR3 in DNA: TGTGCCAGCAGCCAAGCACTAGATACGCAGTATTTT.